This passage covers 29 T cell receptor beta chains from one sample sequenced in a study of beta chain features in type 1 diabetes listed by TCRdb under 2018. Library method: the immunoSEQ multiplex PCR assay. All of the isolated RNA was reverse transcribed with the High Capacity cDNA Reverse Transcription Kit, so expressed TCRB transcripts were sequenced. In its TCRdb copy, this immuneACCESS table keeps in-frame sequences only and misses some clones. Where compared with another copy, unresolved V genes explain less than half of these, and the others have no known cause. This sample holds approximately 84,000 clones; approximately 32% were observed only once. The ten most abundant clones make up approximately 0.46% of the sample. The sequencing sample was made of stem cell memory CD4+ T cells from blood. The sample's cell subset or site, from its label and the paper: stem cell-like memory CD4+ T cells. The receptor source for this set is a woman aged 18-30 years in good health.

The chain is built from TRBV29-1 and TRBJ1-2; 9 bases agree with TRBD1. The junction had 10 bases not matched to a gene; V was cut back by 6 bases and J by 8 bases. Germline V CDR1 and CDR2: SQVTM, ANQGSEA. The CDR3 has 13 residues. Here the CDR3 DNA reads TGCAGCGTCTCCGACAGGGGGATGAGGGGCTACACCTTC. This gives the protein CSVSDRGMRGYTF.

CDR3 in amino acids: CASRAEVDSEQFF. The CDR3 DNA reads TGTGCCAGCAGGGCGGAAGTTGATAGTGAGCAGTTCTTC. The V call is TRBV2, the J call TRBJ2-1; D unresolved. Trimming shortened V by 6 bases and J by 9 bases, and 15 bases separated the two germline ends. Germline assignment: CDR1 SNHLY and CDR2 FYNNEI. The CDR3 is 13 residues long.

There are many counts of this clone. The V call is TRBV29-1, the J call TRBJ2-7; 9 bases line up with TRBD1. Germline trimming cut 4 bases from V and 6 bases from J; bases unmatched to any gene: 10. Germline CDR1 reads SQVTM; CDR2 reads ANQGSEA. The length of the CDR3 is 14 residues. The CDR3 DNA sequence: TGCAGCGTTGCTTCCGGGACAGGGAATCTCGAGCAGTACTTC. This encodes CSVASGTGNLEQYF.

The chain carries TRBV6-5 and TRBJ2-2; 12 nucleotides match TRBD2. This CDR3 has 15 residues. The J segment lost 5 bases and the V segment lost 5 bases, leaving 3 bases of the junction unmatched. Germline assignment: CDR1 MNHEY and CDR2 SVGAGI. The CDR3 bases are TGTGCCAGCAGTCTAGCGGGAGGGCCTACCGGGGAGCTGTTTTTT. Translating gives CASSLAGGPTGELFF.

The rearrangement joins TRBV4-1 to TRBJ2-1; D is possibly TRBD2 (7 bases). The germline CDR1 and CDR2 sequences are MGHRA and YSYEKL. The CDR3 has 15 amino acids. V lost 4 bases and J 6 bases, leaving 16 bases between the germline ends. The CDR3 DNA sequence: TGCGCCAGCAGCCCCGCGAGGGGGGGCTTCAATGAGCAGTTCTTC. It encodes CASSPARGGFNEQFF.

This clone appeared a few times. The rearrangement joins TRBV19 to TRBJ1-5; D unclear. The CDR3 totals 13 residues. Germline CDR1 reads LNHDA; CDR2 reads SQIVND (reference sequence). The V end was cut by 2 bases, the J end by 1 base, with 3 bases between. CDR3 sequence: CASSISSNQPQHF. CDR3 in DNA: TGTGCCAGTAGTATATCGAGCAATCAGCCCCAGCATTTT.

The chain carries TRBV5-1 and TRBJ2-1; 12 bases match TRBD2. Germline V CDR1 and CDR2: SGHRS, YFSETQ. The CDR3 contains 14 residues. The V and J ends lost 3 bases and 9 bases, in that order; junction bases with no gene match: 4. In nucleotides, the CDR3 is TGCGCCAGCAGCTCGACTAGCGGGGGAACTGAGCAGTTCTTC. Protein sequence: CASSSTSGGTEQFF.

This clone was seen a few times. The CDR3 here is CASSSGPDQETQYF. The CDR3 nucleotides read TGTGCCAGCAGCTCGGGTCCCGACCAAGAGACCCAGTACTTC. The rearrangement uses TRBV7-9 and TRBJ2-5; D unresolved. The germline V gene has CDR1 SEHNR and CDR2 FQNEAQ (reference sequence). This CDR3 region has 14 residues. Trimming cost V 4 bases and J 0 bases, with 9 bases left between them.

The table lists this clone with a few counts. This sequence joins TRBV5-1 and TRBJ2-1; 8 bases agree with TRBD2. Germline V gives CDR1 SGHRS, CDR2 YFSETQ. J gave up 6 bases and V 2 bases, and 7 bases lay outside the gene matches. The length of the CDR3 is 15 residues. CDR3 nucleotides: TGCGCCAGCAGCTTCTCCGGGACTAGGGTCAATGAGCAGTTCTTC. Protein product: CASSFSGTRVNEQFF.

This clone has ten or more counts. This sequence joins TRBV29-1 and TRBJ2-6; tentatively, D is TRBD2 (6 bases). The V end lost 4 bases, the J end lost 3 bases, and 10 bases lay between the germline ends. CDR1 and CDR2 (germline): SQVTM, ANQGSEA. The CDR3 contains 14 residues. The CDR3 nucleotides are TGCAGCGTTGTGGAGGGAAATGGGGCCAACGTCCTGACTTTC. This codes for CSVVEGNGANVLTF.

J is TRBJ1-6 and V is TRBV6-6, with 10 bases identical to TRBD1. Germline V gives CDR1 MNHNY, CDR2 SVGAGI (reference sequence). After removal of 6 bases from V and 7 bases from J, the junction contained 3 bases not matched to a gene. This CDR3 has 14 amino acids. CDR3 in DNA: TGTGCCAGCAGCCTGGGACAGGGGAATTCACCCCTCCACTTT. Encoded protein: CASSLGQGNSPLHF.

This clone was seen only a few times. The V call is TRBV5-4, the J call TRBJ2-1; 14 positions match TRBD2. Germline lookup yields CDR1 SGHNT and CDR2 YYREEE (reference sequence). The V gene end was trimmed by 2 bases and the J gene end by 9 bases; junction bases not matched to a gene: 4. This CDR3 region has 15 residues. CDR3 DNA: TGTGCCAGCAGCTTAGGGACTAGCGGGAGCGTTGAGCAGTTCTTC. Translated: CASSLGTSGSVEQFF.

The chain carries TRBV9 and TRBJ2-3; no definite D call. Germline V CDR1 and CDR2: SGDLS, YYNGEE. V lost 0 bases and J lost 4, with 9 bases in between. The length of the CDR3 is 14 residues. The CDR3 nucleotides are TGTGCCAGCAGCGTAGCTCCCCTCGCAGATACGCAGTATTTT. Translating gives CASSVAPLADTQYF.

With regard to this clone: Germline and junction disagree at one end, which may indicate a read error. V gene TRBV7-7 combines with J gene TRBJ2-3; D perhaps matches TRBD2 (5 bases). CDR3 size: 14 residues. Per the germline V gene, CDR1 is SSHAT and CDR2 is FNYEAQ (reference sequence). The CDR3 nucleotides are TGTGCTAGCAGCCTCGACCGGGGTACAGATACGCAGTATTTT. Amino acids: CASSLDRGTDTQYF.

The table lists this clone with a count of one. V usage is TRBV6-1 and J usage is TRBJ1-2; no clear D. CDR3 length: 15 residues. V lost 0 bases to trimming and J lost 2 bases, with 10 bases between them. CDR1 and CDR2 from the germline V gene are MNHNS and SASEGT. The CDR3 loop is CASSEARHLNYGYTF. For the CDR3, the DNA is TGTGCCAGCAGTGAAGCGCGGCACCTCAACTATGGCTACACCTTC.

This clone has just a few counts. CDR3 DNA sequence: TGTGCCAGCAGTCACCGACAGGGGGTCGCCCTCTCCTACGAGCAGTACTTC. Amino acids: CASSHRQGVALSYEQYF. The rearrangement joins TRBV2 to TRBJ2-7; 9 positions agree with TRBD1. Germline loops: CDR1 SNHLY, CDR2 FYNNEI. V lost 5 bases to trimming and J lost 0 bases; unmatched junction nucleotides: 11. This CDR3 region has 17 residues.

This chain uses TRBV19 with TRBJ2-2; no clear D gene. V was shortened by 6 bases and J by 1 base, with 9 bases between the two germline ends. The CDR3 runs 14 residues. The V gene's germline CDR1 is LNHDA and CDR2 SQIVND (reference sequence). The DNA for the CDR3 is TGTGCCAGTAGGGGTAGCTTGAACACCGGGGAGCTGTTTTTT. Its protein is CASRGSLNTGELFF.

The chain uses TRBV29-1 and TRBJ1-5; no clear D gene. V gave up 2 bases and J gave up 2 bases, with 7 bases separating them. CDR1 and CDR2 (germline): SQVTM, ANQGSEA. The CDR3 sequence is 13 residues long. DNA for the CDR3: TGCAGCGTTGAATTAGGAGGCAATCAGCCCCAGCATTTT. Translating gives CSVELGGNQPQHF.

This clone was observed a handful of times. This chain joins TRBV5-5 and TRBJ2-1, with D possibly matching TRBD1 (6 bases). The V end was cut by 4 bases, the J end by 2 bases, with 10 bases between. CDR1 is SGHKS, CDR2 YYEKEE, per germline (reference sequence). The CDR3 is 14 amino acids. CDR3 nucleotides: TGTGCCAGCAGCCCACGACAGGCCTACAATGAGCAGTTCTTC. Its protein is CASSPRQAYNEQFF. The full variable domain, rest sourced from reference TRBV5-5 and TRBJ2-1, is DAGVTQSPTHLIKTRGQQVTLRCSPISGHKSVSWYQQVLGQGPQFIFQYYEKEERGRGNFPDRFSARQFPNYSSELNVNALLLGDSALYLCASSPRQAYNEQFFGPGTRLTVL.

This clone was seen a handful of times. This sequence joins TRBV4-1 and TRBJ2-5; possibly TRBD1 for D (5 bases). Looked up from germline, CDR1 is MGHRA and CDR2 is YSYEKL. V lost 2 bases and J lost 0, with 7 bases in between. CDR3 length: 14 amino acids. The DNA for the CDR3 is TGCGCCAGCAGCCAATCAGGGAACCAAGAGACCCAGTACTTC. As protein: CASSQSGNQETQYF.

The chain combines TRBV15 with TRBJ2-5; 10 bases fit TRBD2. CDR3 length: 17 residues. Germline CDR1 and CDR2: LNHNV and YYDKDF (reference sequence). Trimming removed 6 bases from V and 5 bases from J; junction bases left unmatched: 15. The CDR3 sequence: CATRTGTSGAWGETQYF. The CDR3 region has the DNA TGTGCCACCAGAACGGGAACTAGCGGGGCCTGGGGGGAGACCCAGTACTTC.

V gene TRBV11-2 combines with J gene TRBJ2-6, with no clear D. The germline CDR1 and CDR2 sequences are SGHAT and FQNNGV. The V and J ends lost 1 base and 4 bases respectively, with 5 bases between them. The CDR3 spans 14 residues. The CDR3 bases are TGTGCCAGCAGCTTAGTATCCGGGGCCAACGTCCTGACTTTC. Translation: CASSLVSGANVLTF.

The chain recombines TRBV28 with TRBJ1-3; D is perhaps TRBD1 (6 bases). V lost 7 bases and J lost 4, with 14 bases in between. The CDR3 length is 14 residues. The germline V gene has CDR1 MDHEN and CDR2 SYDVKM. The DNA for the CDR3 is TGTGCCAGCACGGACCCAGGGGTCGGAAACACCATATATTTT. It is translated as CASTDPGVGNTIYF.

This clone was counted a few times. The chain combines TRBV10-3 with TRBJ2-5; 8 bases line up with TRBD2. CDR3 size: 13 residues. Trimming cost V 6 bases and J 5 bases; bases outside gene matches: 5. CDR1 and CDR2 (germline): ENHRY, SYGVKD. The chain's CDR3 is CAIRGAGEETQYF. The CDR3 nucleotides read TGTGCCATCAGGGGAGCGGGGGAGGAGACCCAGTACTTC.

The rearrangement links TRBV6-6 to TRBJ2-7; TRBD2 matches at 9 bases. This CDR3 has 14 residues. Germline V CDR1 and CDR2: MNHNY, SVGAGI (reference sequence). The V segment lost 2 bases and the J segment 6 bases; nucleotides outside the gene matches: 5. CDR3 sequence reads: CASSYLSGGSEQYF. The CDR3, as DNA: TGTGCCAGCAGTTACCTTAGCGGGGGCTCCGAGCAGTACTTC.

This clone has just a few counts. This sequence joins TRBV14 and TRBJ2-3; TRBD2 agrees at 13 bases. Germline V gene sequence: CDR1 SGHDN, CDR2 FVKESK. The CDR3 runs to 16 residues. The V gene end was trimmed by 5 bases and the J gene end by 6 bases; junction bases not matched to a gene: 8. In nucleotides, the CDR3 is TGTGCCAGCAGCTCAGGACTAGCGGGAGACGTCGATACGCAGTATTTT. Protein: CASSSGLAGDVDTQYF.

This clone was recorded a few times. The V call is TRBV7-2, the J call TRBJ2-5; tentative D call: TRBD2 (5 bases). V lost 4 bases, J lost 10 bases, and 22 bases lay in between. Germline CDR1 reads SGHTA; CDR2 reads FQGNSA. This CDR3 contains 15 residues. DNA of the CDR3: TGTGCCAGCAGCTCCGTGGGGAGTCCAAGAGATGGCCAGTACTTC. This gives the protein CASSSVGSPRDGQYF.

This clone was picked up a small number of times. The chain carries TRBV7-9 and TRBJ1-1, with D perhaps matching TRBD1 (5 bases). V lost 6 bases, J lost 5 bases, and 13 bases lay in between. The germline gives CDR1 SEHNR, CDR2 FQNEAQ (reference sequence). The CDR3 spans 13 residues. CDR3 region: CASSLQETTEAFF. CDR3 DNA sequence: TGTGCCAGCAGTCTACAGGAAACTACTGAAGCTTTCTTT.

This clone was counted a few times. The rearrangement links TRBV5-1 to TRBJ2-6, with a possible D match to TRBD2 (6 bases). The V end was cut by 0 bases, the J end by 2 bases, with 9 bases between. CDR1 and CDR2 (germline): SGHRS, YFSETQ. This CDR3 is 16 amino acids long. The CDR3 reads CASSLALAAGANVLTF. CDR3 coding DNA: TGCGCCAGCAGCTTGGCACTAGCAGCTGGGGCCAACGTCCTGACTTTC.